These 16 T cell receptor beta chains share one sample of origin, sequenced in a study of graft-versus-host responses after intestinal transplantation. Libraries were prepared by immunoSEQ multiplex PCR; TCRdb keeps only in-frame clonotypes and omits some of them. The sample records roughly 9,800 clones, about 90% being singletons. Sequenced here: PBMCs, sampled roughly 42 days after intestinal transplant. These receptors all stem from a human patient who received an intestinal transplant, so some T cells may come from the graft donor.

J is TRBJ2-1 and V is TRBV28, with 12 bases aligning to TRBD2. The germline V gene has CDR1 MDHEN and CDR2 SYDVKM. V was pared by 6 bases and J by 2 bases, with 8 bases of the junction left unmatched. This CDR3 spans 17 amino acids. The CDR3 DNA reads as TGTGCCAGCAGAGACTCTAGCGGGAGGGCCGCCTACAATGAGCAGTTCTTC. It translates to CASRDSSGRAAYNEQFF.

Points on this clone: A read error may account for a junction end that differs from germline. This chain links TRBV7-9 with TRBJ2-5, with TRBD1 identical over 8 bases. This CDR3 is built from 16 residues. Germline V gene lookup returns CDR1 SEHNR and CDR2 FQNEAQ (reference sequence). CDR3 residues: CASRRGYRGSQEAQYF. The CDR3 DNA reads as TGTGCCAGCAGGAGGGGATACAGGGGGAGCCAAGAGGCCCAGTACTTC.

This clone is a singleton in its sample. The CDR3: CASSVGRDQPQHF. CDR3 coding DNA: TGTGCCAGCAGCGTAGGCAGGGATCAGCCCCAGCATTTT. V is TRBV9 and J is TRBJ1-5; the D gene is possibly TRBD1 (5 bases). This CDR3 has 13 amino acids. Trimming stripped 0 bases from V and 5 bases from J, with 6 bases between. Germline assignment: CDR1 SGDLS and CDR2 YYNGEE.

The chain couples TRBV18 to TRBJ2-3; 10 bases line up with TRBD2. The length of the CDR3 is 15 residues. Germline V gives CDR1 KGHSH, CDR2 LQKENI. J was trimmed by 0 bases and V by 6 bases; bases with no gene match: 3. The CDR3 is CASSLAGESTDTQYF. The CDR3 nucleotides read TGTGCCAGCTCTCTAGCGGGAGAGAGCACAGATACGCAGTATTTT.

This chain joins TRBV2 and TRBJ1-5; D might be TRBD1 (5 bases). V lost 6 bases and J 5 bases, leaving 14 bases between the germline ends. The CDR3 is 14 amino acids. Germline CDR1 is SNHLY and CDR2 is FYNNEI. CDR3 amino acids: CASRIGRDDQPQHF. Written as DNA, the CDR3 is TGTGCCAGCAGGATCGGCAGGGACGATCAGCCCCAGCATTTT.

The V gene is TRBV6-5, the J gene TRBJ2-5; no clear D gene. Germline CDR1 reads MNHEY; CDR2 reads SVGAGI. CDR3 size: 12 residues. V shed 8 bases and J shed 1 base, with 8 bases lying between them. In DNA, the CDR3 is TGTGCCAGCGGGCTGACCCAAGAGACCCAGTACTTC. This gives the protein CASGLTQETQYF.

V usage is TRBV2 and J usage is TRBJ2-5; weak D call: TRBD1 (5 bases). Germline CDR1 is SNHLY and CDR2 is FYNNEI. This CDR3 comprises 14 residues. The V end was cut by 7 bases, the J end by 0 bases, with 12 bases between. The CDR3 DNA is TGTGCCAGCAAGACAGAGAGGAACCAAGAGACCCAGTACTTC. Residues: CASKTERNQETQYF.

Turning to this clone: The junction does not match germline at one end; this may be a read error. The CDR3: CASSLLIF. The DNA for the CDR3 is TGTGCCAGCAGCCTGCTTATTTTC. This chain links TRBV7-9 with TRBJ1-2; unclear D gene. This CDR3 is 8 amino acids long. Germline CDR1 and CDR2: SEHNR and FQNEAQ (reference sequence).

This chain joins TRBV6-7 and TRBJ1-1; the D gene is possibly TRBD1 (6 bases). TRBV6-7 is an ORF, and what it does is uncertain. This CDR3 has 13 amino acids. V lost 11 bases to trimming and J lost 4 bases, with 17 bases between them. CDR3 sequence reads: CAGLGQMGTEAFF. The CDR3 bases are TGTGCCGGCCTTGGACAGATGGGCACTGAAGCTTTCTTT.

CDR3 DNA: TGCGCCAGCAGCCCCGGGACTAGGTACAATGAGCAGTTCTTC. Translated, it gives CASSPGTRYNEQFF. The chain has TRBV4-1 and TRBJ2-1; 8 positions match TRBD2. J gave up 4 bases and V 4 bases, and 3 bases lay outside the gene matches. Germline values: CDR1 MGHRA, CDR2 YSYEKL. The length of the CDR3 is 14 residues.

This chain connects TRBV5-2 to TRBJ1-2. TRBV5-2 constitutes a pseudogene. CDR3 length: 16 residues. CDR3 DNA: TGTGCCAGCAAAGGTTCGGGAGAGTACAAGACCTATGGCTACACCTTC. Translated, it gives CASKGSGEYKTYGYTF.

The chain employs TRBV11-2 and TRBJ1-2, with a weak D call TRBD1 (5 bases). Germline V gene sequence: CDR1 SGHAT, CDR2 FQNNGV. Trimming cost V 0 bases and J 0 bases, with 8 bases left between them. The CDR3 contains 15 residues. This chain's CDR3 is CASSLDPGTNYGYTF. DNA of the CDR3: TGTGCCAGCAGCTTAGACCCAGGGACTAACTATGGCTACACCTTC.

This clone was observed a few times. DNA of the CDR3: TGTGCCAGCCAGGACAGTAACTATGGCTACACCTTC. It specifies CASQDSNYGYTF. The chain combines TRBV6-1 with TRBJ1-2; possible D gene TRBD1, 6 bases. Germline lookup yields CDR1 MNHNS and CDR2 SASEGT. V was clipped by 8 bases and J by 1 base, with 8 bases between them. The CDR3 has 12 residues.

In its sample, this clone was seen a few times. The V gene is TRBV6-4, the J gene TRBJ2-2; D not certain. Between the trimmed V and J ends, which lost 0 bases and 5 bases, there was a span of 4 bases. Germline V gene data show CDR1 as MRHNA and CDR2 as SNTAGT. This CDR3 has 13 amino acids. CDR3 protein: CASSDSSTGELFF. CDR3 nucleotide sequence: TGTGCCAGCAGTGACTCAAGTACCGGGGAGCTGTTTTTT.

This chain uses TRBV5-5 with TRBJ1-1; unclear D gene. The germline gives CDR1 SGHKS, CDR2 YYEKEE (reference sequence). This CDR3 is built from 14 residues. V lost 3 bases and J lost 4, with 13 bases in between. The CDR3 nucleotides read TGTGCCAGCAGCTGGGCGTGGGGAGGCACTGAAGCTTTCTTT. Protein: CASSWAWGGTEAFF. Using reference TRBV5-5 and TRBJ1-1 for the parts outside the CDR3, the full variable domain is DAGVTQSPTHLIKTRGQQVTLRCSPISGHKSVSWYQQVLGQGPQFIFQYYEKEERGRGNFPDRFSARQFPNYSSELNVNALLLGDSALYLCASSWAWGGTEAFFGQGTRLTVV.

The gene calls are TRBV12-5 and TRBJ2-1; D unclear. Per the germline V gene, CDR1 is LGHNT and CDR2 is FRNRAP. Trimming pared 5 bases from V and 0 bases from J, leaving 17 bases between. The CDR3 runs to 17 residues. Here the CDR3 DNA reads TGTGCTAGTGGTCGTCCCCCATACGTCTACTCCTACAATGAGCAGTTCTTC. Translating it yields CASGRPPYVYSYNEQFF.